Listed here is a single T cell receptor beta chain. This entry comes from a study of blood T cell repertoires in COVID-19. V lost 4 bases to trimming and J lost 3 bases, with 16 bases between them. Germline-derived CDR1 and CDR2 are SGHRS and YFSETQ. This CDR3 contains 15 residues. Per the authors' pipeline: Researchers report that nucleated cell counts were estimated from reference gene primer amplification. The data were produced by immunoSEQ multiplex PCR, yet TCRdb's version contains in-frame clones alone and is incomplete. V, J and clone size are those of that table, while D and trimming were read from the DNA. The sample consists of roughly 160,000 clones, approximately 90% of them appearing once.

This receptor was identified in a man aged 18 to 30 with COVID-19, enrolled during active disease. The J gene is TRBJ1-2, the V gene TRBV5-1, with D uncertain. Sequenced sample: peripheral blood. The chain's CDR3 is CASSPLREIDYGYTF. The DNA for the CDR3 is TGCGCCAGCAGCCCCCTGCGAGAGATCGACTATGGCTACACCTTC.